This T cell receptor (beta chain) was captured by sequencing in a study of CXCR3-negative and CXCR3-positive naive CD8 T cells. Study-wide points: Naive cells with CXCR3 showed TRB CDR3s that were more hydrophobic than those in CXCR3-negative naive cells. Memory CD8+ cells had much lower diversity, and both naive subsets had comparably high diversity. For the naive subsets, surface CD5 was similar, and TCR strength was inferred from TRB CDR3 properties.

The CDR3 contains 16 residues. Germline CDR1 MRHNA, CDR2 SNTAGT. Naive cells were sorted as CD45RO-, CCR7+, CD27+ and CD95-. The study made its TRB cDNA libraries by 5' RACE, adding UMI labels. TCRdb reprocessed the 5' RACE reads and reports one entry per CDR3 protein, with no DNA. The listing contains 120,000 to 150,000 distinct CDR3 sequences. Remarks on this clonotype: Its antigen is still unknown.

The chain has TRBV6-4 and TRBJ2-5; TCRdb reports TRBD2, a call that lacks DNA to check it against. The TCR was taken from a human donor in good health. Some clones in this sample may be carry-over from other donors' samples. Sequencing was done on a sample of naive CXCR3+ CD8+ T cells from blood. Stated subset: CD45RO-CCR7+CD27+CD95- naive CD8+ T cells expressing CXCR3 (TNR3+). The CDR3 sequence: CASSELYGEGRETQYF.